This record covers a single T cell receptor (beta chain). Its antigen is unidentified. Other nucleotide sequences from this sample produce the same CDR3. The CDR3 is made up of 15 amino acids. Per germline, CDR1 LNHDA and CDR2 SQIVND (reference sequence). V was clipped by 3 bases and J by 4 bases; unmatched bases: 5. This specimen belongs to a study of graft-versus-host responses after intestinal transplantation. General study results and limits: In patients with graft-donor T cell macrochimerism, allograft graft-versus-host to host-versus-graft clonal ratios were high.

Clones were sequenced by immunoSEQ multiplex PCR, and TCRdb holds only the in-frame ones, with some missing. The sample holds some 13,000 clones, about four fifths seen once. The chain links TRBV19 to TRBJ2-1, with 8 bases aligning to TRBD2. The specimen was PBMCs, collected after intestinal transplantation. This receptor was taken from a human patient who received an intestinal transplant, so some T cells may come from the graft donor. CDR3 nucleotide sequence: TGTGCCAGTAGTATGGGAACTAGCGGTTACAATGAGCAGTTCTTC. Encoded protein: CASSMGTSGYNEQFF. The full variable domain, rest sourced from reference TRBV19 and TRBJ2-1, is DGGITQSPKYLFRKEGQNVTLSCEQNLNHDAMYWYRQDPGQGLRLIYYSQIVNDFQKGDIAEGYSVSREKKESFPLTVTSAQKNPTAFYLCASSMGTSGYNEQFFGPGTRLTVL.